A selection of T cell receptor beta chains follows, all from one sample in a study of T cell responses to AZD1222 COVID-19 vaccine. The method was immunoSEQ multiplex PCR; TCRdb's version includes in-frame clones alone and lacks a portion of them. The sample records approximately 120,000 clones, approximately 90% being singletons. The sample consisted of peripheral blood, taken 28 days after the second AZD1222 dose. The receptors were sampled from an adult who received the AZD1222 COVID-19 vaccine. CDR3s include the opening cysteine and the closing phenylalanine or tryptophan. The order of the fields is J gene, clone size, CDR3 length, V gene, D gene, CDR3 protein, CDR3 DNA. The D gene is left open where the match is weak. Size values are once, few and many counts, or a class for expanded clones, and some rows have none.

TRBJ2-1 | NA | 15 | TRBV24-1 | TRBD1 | CATSDTGGQLNEQFF | TGTGCCACCAGTGATACAGGGGGCCAACTCAATGAGCAGTTCTTC
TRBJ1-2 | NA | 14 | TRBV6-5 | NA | CASSPSRVFDGYTF | TGTGCCAGCAGTCCTAGCAGGGTTTTCGATGGCTACACCTTC
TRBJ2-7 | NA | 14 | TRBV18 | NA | CASSPGQDLGEQYF | TGTGCCAGCTCACCGGGGCAGGATCTTGGGGAGCAGTACTTC
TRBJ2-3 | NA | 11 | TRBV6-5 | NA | CASRNTDTQYF | TGTGCCAGCAGAAACACAGATACGCAGTATTTT
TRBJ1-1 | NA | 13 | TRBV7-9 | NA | CASSLVEGTEAFF | TGTGCCAGCAGCTTAGTGGAAGGCACTGAAGCTTTCTTT
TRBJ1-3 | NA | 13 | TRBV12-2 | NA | CASRLGSRNTIYF | TGTGCAAGTCGCTTAGGGTCGAGAAACACCATATATTTT
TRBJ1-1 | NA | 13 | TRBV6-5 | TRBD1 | CASSYRQGTEAFF | TGTGCCAGCAGTTACCGACAGGGCACTGAAGCTTTCTTT
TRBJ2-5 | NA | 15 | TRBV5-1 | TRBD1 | CASSWTTGGQETQYF | TGCGCCAGCAGCTGGACTACAGGGGGCCAAGAGACCCAGTACTTC
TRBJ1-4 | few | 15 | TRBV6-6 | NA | CASSRIQGYNEKLFF | TGTGCCAGCAGTCGCATCCAGGGTTATAACGAAAAACTGTTTTTT
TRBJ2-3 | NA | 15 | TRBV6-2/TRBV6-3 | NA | CASSYWGWGADTQYF | TGTGCCAGCAGTTACTGGGGCTGGGGTGCAGATACGCAGTATTTT
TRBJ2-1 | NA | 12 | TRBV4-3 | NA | CASSQDSNEQFF | TGCGCCAGCAGCCAAGACTCCAATGAGCAGTTCTTC
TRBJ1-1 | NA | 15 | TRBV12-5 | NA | CASGPRGALNTEAFF | TGTGCTAGTGGACCCCGCGGGGCCTTGAACACTGAAGCTTTCTTT
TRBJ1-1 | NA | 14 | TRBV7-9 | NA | CASSLGPRGTEAFF | TGTGCCAGCAGCCTTGGGCCAAGGGGAACTGAAGCTTTCTTT
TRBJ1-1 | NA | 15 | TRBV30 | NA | CAWSPQLGVGTEAFF | TGTGCCTGGAGTCCCCAACTAGGGGTGGGCACTGAAGCTTTCTTT
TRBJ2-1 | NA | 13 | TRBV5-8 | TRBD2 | CASSPGLASEQFF | TGTGCCAGCAGCCCCGGACTAGCGTCTGAGCAGTTCTTC
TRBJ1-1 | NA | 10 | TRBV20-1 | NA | CSAAKEGAFF | TGCAGTGCCGCCAAGGAAGGGGCTTTCTTT
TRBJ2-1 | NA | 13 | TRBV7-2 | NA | CASSLAVYNEQFF | TGTGCCAGCAGCTTAGCGGTTTACAATGAGCAGTTCTTC
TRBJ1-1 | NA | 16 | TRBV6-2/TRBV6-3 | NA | CASSYLGVGMNTEAFF | TGTGCCAGCAGTTACTTGGGAGTAGGAATGAACACTGAAGCTTTCTTT
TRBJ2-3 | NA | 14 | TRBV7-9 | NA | CASSLTLSTDTQYF | TGTGCCAGCAGCTTAACGCTGAGCACAGATACGCAGTATTTT
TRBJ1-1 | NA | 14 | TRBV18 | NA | CASSPSTGNTEAFF | TGTGCCAGCTCACCGTCGACAGGGAACACTGAAGCTTTCTTT
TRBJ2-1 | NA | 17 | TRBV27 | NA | CASSLLTKGGISNEQFF | TGTGCCAGCAGTTTATTGACTAAGGGGGGTATCTCCAATGAGCAGTTCTTC
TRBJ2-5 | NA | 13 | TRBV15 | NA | CATKVGGEETQYF | TGTGCAACCAAGGTCGGCGGGGAAGAGACCCAGTACTTC
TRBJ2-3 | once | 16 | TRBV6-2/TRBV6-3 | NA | CASSPLARAVGNTQYF | TGTGCCAGCAGCCCGTTGGCCCGAGCTGTCGGGAATACGCAGTATTTT
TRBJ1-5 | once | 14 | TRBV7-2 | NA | CASSLSRDNQPQHF | TGTGCCAGCAGCTTATCCCGTGACAATCAGCCCCAGCATTTT
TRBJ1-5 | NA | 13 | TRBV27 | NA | CASRANFNQPQHF | TGTGCCAGCAGGGCAAACTTTAATCAGCCCCAGCATTTT
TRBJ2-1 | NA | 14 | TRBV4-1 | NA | CASSQDNVVLEQFF | TGCGCCAGCAGCCAAGATAACGTAGTCCTTGAGCAGTTCTTC
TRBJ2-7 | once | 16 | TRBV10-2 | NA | CASSESWVATVYEQYF | TGCGCCAGCAGTGAGTCGTGGGTAGCGACAGTCTACGAGCAGTACTTC
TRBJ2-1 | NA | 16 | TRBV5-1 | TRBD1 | CASSLDPGTGWNEQFF | TGCGCCAGCAGCTTGGACCCCGGGACAGGGTGGAATGAGCAGTTCTTC
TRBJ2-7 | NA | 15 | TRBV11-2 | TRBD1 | CASSFIYRGLYEQYF | TGTGCCAGCAGCTTTATTTACAGGGGGCTGTACGAGCAGTACTTC
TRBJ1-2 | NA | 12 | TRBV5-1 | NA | CASSLGGYGYTF | TGCGCCAGCAGCTTGGGGGGGTATGGCTACACCTTC
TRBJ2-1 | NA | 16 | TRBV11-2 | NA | CASSLAPLRGVDEQFF | TGTGCCAGCAGCTTAGCCCCACTGAGAGGGGTGGATGAGCAGTTCTTC
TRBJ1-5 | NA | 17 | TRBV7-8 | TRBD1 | CASSLGQGAYSNQPQHF | TGTGCCAGCAGCTTGGGACAGGGCGCATATAGCAATCAGCCCCAGCATTTT
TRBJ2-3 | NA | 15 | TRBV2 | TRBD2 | CASRETSGLTDTQYF | TGTGCCAGCAGGGAGACTAGCGGTCTCACAGATACGCAGTATTTT
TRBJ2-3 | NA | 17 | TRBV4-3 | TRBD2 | CASSQFKQRGASDTQYF | TGCGCCAGCAGCCAATTTAAACAGCGGGGGGCGTCAGATACGCAGTATTTT